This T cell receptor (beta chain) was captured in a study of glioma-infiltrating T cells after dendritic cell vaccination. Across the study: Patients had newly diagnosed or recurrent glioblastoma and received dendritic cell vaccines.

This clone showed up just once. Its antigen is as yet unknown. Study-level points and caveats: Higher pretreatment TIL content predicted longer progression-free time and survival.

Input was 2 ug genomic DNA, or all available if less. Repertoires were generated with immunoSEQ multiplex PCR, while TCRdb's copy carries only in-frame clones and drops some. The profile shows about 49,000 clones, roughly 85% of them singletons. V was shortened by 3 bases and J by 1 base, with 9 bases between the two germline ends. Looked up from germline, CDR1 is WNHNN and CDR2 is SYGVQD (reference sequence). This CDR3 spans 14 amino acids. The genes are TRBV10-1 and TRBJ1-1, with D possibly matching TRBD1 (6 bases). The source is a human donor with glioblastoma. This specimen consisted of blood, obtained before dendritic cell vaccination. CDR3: CASSEEGGNTEAFF. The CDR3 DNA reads TGCGCCAGCAGTGAAGAAGGGGGGAACACTGAAGCTTTCTTT.